This T cell receptor (beta chain) was profiled in a study of cytomegalovirus exposure and HLA in healthy donors. This clone occurred once. Its specificity is unknown. Study conclusions and caveats: The study designated fewer than 200 TCR beta chains cytomegalovirus-associated. Generally TCR sequences proved uncommon, though certain public TCRs appeared in numerous donors. As confirmed in vitro, three CMV-associated chains were specific for CMV antigens. High specificity and sensitivity for cytomegalovirus status were reported for the classifier.

The CDR3 spans 14 residues. V lost 2 bases, J lost 6 bases, and 13 bases lay in between. Germline loops: CDR1 MNHEY, CDR2 SMNVEV (reference sequence). Data came from immunoSEQ multiplex PCR; TCRdb stores just in-frame clones and leaves some out. The sample includes some 76,000 clones, 94% of them seen just once. The sequencing input was PBMCs. V and J are TRBV27 and TRBJ1-2; the D gene is possibly TRBD1 (6 bases). The receptor's source is a woman between 18 and 30 years old in good health and CMV-seronegative. The CDR3 DNA reads as TGTGCCAGCAGTTTAGAGGCAGGGGCCCATGGCTACACCTTC. This codes for CASSLEAGAHGYTF.